This entry features one T cell receptor beta chain sequence. Clones were sequenced by immunoSEQ multiplex PCR, and TCRdb holds only the in-frame ones, with some missing. This sample carries around 50,000 clones, around 90% of them seen once, and the ten largest clones take 0.61%. Looked up from germline, CDR1 is MDHEN and CDR2 is SYDVKM. This CDR3 contains 14 residues. V shed 2 bases and J shed 8 bases, with 12 bases lying between them. The sample comes from a study of T cell changes during pregnancy in multiple sclerosis. The origin of this receptor is a female donor in good health, enrolled as a control in a pregnancy study. The V and J genes are TRBV28 and TRBJ1-4; weak D call: TRBD1 (5 bases). Material: CD4+ T cells from peripheral blood mononuclear cells, obtained after pregnancy. Written as DNA, the CDR3 is TGTGCCAGCAGTTTAATCAGGGTCAGGGAAAAACTGTTTTTT. Encoded protein: CASSLIRVREKLFF. Based on the CDR3 plus reference TRBV28 and TRBJ1-4, the full variable domain is DVKVTQSSRYLVKRTGEKVFLECVQDMDHENMFWYRQDPGLGLRLIYFSYDVKMKEKGDIPEGYSVSREKKERFSLILESASTNQTSMYLCASSLIRVREKLFFGSGTQLSVL.